This TCR beta chain was identified during a study of blood T cell repertoires in COVID-19. Turning to the study itself: The United States, Italy and Spain provided the acute and convalescent COVID-19 samples. PBMCs, B-cell-depleted T cells, or T cells provided the cDNA or gDNA that made up the material.

Original processing methods: Amplification from reference gene primers served as the basis for estimated nucleated cell counts. Sequencing used immunoSEQ multiplex PCR; TCRdb keeps in-frame clones, though not all of them. V and J calls and clone size are as listed in that table; D and trimming were resolved from the DNA. Seen here are 200,000 to 250,000 clones, 86% observed once, and the top ten hold around 2.2%. The V and J ends lost 5 bases and 5 bases, in that order; junction bases with no gene match: 7. Germline assignment: CDR1 SEHNR and CDR2 FQNEAQ (reference sequence). This CDR3 contains 14 residues.

The chain joins TRBV7-9 to TRBJ2-5; 8 bases map to TRBD1. The clonotype originates from a man in his thirties or forties who had recovered from COVID-19. Sequenced material: peripheral blood. The CDR3 DNA follows: TGTGCCAGCAGCCCGACAGGGGATTCGGAGACCCAGTACTTC. Its protein product is CASSPTGDSETQYF.